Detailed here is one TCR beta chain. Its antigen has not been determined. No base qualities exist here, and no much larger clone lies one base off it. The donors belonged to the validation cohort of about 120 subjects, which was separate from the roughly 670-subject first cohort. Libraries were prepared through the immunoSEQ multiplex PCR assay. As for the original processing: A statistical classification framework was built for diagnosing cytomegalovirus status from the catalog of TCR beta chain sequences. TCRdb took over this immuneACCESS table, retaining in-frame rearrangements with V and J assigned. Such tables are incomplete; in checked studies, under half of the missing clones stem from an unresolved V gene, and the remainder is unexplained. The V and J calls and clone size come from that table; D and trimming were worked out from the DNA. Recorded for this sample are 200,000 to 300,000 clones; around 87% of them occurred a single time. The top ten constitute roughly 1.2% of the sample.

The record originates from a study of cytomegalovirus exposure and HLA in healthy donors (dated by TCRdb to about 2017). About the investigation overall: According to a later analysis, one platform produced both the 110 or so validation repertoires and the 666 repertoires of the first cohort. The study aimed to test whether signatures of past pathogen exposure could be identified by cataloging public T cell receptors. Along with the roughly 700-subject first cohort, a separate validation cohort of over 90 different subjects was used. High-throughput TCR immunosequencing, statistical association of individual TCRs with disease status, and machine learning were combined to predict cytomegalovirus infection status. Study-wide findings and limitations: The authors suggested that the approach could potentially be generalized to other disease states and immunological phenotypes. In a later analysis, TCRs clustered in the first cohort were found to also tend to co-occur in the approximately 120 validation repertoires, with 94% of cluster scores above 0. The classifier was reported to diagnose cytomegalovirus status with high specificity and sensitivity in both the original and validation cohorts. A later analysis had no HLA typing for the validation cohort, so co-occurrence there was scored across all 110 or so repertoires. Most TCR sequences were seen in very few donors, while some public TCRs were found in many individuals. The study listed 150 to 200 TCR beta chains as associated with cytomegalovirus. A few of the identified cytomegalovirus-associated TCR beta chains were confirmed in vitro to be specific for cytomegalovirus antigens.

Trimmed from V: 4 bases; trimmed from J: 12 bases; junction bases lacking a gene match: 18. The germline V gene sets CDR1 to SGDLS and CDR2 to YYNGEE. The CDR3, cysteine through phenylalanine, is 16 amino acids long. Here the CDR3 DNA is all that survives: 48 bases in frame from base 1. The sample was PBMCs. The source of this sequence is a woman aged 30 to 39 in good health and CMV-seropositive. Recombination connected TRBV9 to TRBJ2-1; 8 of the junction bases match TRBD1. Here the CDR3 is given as CASSFQTGTGLGGQFF. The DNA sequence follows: TGTGCCAGCAGCTTTCAGACCGGGACAGGTCTGGGGGGGCAGTTCTTC.